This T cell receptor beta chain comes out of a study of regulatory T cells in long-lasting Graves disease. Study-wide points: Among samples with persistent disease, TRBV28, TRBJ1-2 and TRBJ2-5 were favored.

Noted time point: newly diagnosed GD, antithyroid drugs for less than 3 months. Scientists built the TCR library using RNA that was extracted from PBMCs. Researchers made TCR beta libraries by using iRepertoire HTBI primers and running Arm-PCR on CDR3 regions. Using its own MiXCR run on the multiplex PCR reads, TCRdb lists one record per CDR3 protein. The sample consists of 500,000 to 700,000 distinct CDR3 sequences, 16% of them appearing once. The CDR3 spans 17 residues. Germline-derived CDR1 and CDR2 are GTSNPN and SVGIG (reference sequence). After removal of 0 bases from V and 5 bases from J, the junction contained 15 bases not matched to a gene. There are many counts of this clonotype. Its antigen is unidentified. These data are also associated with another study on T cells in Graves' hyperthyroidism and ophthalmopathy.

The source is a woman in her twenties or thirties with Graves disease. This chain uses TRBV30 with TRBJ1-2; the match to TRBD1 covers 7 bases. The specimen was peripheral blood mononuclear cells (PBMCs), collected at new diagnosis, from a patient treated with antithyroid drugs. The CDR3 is CAWSVLTGQGVGYGYTF. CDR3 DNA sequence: TGTGCCTGGAGTGTACTGACGGGGCAGGGGGTTGGTTATGGCTACACCTTC.